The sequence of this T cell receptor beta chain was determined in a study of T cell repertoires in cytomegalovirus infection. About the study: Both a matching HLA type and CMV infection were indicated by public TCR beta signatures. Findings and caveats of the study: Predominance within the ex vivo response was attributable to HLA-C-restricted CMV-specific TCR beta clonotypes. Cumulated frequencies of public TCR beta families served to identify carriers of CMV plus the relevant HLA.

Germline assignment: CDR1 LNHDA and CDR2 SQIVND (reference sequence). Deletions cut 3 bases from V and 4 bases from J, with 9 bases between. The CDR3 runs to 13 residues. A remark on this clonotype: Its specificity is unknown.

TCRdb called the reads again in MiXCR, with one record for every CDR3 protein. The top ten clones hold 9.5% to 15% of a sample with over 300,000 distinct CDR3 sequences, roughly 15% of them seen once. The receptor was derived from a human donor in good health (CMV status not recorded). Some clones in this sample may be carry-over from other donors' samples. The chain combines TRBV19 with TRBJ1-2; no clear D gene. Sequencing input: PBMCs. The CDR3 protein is CASSMQVSYGYTF. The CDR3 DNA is TGTGCCAGTAGTATGCAGGTCTCCTATGGCTACACCTTC.